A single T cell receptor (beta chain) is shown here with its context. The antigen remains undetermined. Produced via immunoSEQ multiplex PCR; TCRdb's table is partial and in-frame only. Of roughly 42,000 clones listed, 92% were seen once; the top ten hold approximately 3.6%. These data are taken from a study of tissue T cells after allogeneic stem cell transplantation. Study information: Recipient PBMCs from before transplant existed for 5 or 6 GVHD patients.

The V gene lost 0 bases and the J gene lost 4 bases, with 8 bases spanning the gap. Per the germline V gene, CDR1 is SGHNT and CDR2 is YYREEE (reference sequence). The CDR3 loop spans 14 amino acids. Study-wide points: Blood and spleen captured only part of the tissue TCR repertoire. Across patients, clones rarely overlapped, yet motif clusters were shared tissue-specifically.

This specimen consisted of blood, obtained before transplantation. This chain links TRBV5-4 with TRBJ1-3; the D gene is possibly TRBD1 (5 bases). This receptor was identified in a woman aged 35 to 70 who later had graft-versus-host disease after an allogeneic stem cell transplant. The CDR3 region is CASSLAGWGNTIYF. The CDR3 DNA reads TGTGCCAGCAGCTTGGCAGGGTGGGGAAACACCATATATTTT.